The source of this TCR beta chain is a study of OX40 agonist ivuxolimab in advanced cancers. At the level of the study: The patients' treatment was ivuxolimab, an agonistic anti-OX40 (CD134) antibody. The study enrolled dose-escalation patients with hepatocellular carcinoma, melanoma, renal cell or head and neck cancer.

A note on this clone: The antigen is undetermined.

V was clipped by 6 bases and J by 1 base; unmatched bases: 6. The CDR3 covers 16 residues. CDR1 MNHNY and CDR2 SVGAGI come from the germline V gene (reference sequence). Using immunoSEQ multiplex PCR, the repertoire was profiled, and TCRdb retains in-frame clones only, with some absent. This sample has 55,000 to 90,000 clones, with 82% found just once. Broader study findings: Some of the lowest clonal expansion was seen in partial responders at 0.1-3.0 mg/kg.

This clonotype originated in an adult with an advanced solid tumor such as melanoma, head and neck, liver or kidney cancer. The sample was CD4+ or CD8+ T cells sorted from blood, taken in a trial of the OX40 agonist ivuxolimab. V gene TRBV6-6 combines with J gene TRBJ1-2, with TRBD1 identical over 12 bases. The CDR3 DNA is TGTGCCAGCAGGGGGACAGGGGGCGAAGTTAACTATGGCTACACCTTC. Its protein product is CASRGTGGEVNYGYTF.